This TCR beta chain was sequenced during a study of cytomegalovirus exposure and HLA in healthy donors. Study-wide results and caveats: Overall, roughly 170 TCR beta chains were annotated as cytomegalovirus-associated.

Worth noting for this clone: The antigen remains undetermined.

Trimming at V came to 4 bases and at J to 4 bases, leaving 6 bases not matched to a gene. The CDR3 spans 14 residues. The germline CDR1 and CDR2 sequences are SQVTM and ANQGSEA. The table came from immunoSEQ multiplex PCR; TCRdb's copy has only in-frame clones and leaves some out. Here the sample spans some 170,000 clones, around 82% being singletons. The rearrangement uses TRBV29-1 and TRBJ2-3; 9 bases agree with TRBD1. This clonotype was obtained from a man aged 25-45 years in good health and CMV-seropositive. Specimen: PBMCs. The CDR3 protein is CSVAGQGTADTQYF. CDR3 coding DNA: TGCAGCGTTGCCGGACAGGGGACCGCAGATACGCAGTATTTT.